These T cell receptor beta chains were read from a single sample in a study of immune evolution from preneoplasia to lung adenocarcinoma. Clones were read by immunoSEQ multiplex PCR, and TCRdb kept only the in-frame ones, dropping some. The sample includes 13,000 to 15,000 clones, approximately 83% seen only once; the top ten take around 2.9%. Sample: FFPE lung adenocarcinoma in situ tissue. Receptors were obtained from a donor of 70 years or more with lung adenocarcinoma. Each CDR3 is given with its conserved first and last residue. A D gene is named only where the DNA matches it firmly.

TRBJ1-1 NA TRBV11-2 CASSLQVATPEAFF TGTGCCAGCAGCTTACAGGTCGCAACACCTGAAGCTTTCTTT
TRBJ2-3 TRBD2 TRBV11-2 CASSLVTSGSGEGTDTQYF TGTGCCAGCAGCTTAGTTACTAGCGGGAGTGGGGAGGGCACAGATACGCAGTATTTT
TRBJ2-3 TRBD2 TRBV6-4 CASSRLAGGTDTQYF TGTGCCAGCAGTAGACTAGCGGGAGGCACAGATACGCAGTATTTT
TRBJ1-1 TRBD1 TRBV19 CASSTRDSKAFF TGTGCCAGTAGTACTCGGGACAGCAAAGCTTTCTTT
TRBJ2-4 NA TRBV29-1 CSVEDGVGKNIQYF TGCAGCGTTGAAGACGGTGTGGGCAAAAACATTCAGTACTTC
TRBJ2-4 NA TRBV7-2 CASSLFISALAKNIQYF TGTGCCAGCAGCTTATTCATTTCGGCACTAGCCAAAAACATTCAGTACTTC
TRBJ2-7 TRBD1 TRBV5-4 CASSRWGTGSYEQYF TGTGCCAGCAGCCGCTGGGGGACAGGGTCCTACGAGCAGTACTTC
TRBJ1-5 TRBD1 TRBV19 CASSPNRAAGGYNQPQHF TGTGCCAGTAGCCCGAATAGGGCTGCAGGGGGCTACAATCAGCCTCAGCATTTT
TRBJ2-7 NA TRBV11-3 CASSTWCRRTDWYEQYF TGTGCCAGCAGCACTTGGTGTAGGAGGACGGATTGGTACGAGCAGTACTTC
TRBJ1-1 NA TRBV6-6 CASNPGKVTEAFF TGTGCCAGCAACCCAGGGAAAGTCACTGAAGCTTTCTTT